The 25 T cell receptor beta chains given below trace back to one sample, sequenced in a study of blood T cell repertoires in COVID-19. Method: immunoSEQ multiplex PCR; TCRdb's copy keeps in-frame clones and lacks some. Of tens of thousands of clones in the sample, around 80% were seen once. The material sequenced was peripheral blood. These TCRs come from a human donor in a cohort sampled during active COVID-19.

The chain carries TRBV6-6 and TRBJ1-6; 7 nucleotides match TRBD1. The CDR3 extends over 13 amino acids. Germline V gene lookup returns CDR1 MNHNY and CDR2 SVGAGI (reference sequence). The V gene end was trimmed by 8 bases and the J gene end by 7 bases; junction bases not matched to a gene: 5. The CDR3 bases are TGTGCCAGCCACCAGGGGGTAAATTCACCCCTCCACTTT. The encoded protein is CASHQGVNSPLHF.

This clone was counted only a few times. The rearrangement joins TRBV7-9 to TRBJ1-6; 9 bases line up with TRBD1. Germline V gene lookup returns CDR1 SEHNR and CDR2 FQNEAQ (reference sequence). Germline trimming cut 4 bases from V and 4 bases from J; bases unmatched to any gene: 2. The CDR3 has 15 residues. CDR3 in amino acids: CASSSGQGYNSPLHF. The CDR3 DNA sequence: TGTGCCAGCAGCTCTGGACAGGGGTATAATTCACCCCTCCACTTT.

The rearrangement links TRBV18 to TRBJ2-5, with 10 nucleotides matching TRBD2. CDR1 is KGHSH, CDR2 LQKENI, per germline. After removal of 6 bases from V and 3 bases from J, the junction contained 10 bases not matched to a gene. The CDR3 runs 16 residues. The CDR3 loop is CASSNQGTSVKETQYF. The CDR3 bases are TGTGCCAGCTCGAACCAAGGGACTAGCGTTAAAGAGACCCAGTACTTC.

V gene TRBV2 combines with J gene TRBJ2-7; 8 bases fit TRBD1. This CDR3 spans 14 amino acids. Per the germline V gene, CDR1 is SNHLY and CDR2 is FYNNEI. J lost 2 bases, V lost 7 bases, and 7 bases had no gene match. CDR3 coding DNA: TGTGCCAGCACCCCCGGGACAGGAGCCTACGAGCAGTACTTC. Its protein is CASTPGTGAYEQYF.

The chain links TRBV28 to TRBJ1-6, with 7 bases that match TRBD1. The CDR3 runs 13 residues. Per germline, CDR1 MDHEN and CDR2 SYDVKM. The J segment lost 4 bases and the V segment lost 10 bases, leaving 4 bases of the junction unmatched. Written as DNA, the CDR3 is TGTGCCACTCGACAGGGATATAATTCACCCCTCCACTTT. The encoded protein is CATRQGYNSPLHF.

V usage is TRBV28 and J usage is TRBJ2-2, with D possibly matching TRBD2 (6 bases). The CDR3 sequence is 16 residues long. Germline V lookup: CDR1 MDHEN, CDR2 SYDVKM. Trimming removed 9 bases at V and 0 bases at J, with 17 bases between. Here the CDR3 reads CARNLPGLPNTGELFF. CDR3 bases: TGTGCCAGGAACCTACCGGGACTTCCGAACACCGGGGAGCTGTTTTTT.

CDR3 nucleotide sequence: TGCGCCAGCAGCCCGACAGGGGGGACGTTCATGAACACTGAAGCTTTCTTT. Its translation: CASSPTGGTFMNTEAFF. The chain links TRBV5-1 to TRBJ1-1, with 9 bases fitting TRBD1. The ends lost 4 bases at V and 0 bases at J; junction bases unmatched: 10. The CDR3 has 17 amino acids. Germline-derived CDR1 and CDR2 are SGHRS and YFSETQ.

The chain links TRBV18 to TRBJ2-5; 8 bases line up with TRBD1. Per the germline V gene, CDR1 is KGHSH and CDR2 is LQKENI. The CDR3 has 13 amino acids. V gave up 8 bases and J gave up 2 bases; unmatched junction bases: 4. The CDR3 DNA sequence: TGTGCCAGCACCCGACAGGGGCAAGAGACCCAGTACTTC. This translates into CASTRQGQETQYF.

V and J are TRBV5-1 and TRBJ1-3, with D possibly matching TRBD1 (5 bases). Germline assignment: CDR1 SGHRS and CDR2 YFSETQ. The CDR3 covers 15 residues. V lost 0 bases to trimming and J lost 2 bases, with 9 bases between them. The CDR3 DNA reads as TGCGCCAGCAGCTTGGAAGGGGCTCCTGGAAACACCATATATTTT. It is translated as CASSLEGAPGNTIYF. The variable domain in full, completed from reference TRBV5-1 and TRBJ1-3, reads KAGVTQTPRYLIKTRGQQVTLSCSPISGHRSVSWYQQTPGQGLQFLFEYFSETQRNKGNFPGRFSGRQFSNSRSEMNVSTLELGDSALYLCASSLEGAPGNTIYFGEGSWLTVV.

The gene calls are TRBV11-1 and TRBJ2-3; a possible D gene is TRBD1 (5 bases). CDR1 is SGHAT and CDR2 is FQDESV in the germline V gene (reference sequence). The V end was cut by 1 base, the J end by 3 bases, with 8 bases between. CDR3 length equals 14 residues. CDR3 nucleotide sequence: TGTGCCAGCAGCTTAGGGACATGGACAGATACGCAGTATTTT. It is translated as CASSLGTWTDTQYF.

The V and J genes are TRBV12-3 or TRBV12-4 and TRBJ2-1; D might be TRBD2 (6 bases). V lost 4 bases and J lost 9, with 13 bases in between. CDR3 size: 13 residues. CDR3 region: CASSSGGTGEQFF. The CDR3 coding sequence is TGTGCCAGCAGTTCTGGGGGGACGGGTGAGCAGTTCTTC.

This chain joins TRBV4-1 and TRBJ1-1; D gene uncertain. CDR3 length equals 14 residues. V lost 4 bases and J lost 11, with 20 bases in between. CDR1 and CDR2 (germline): MGHRA, YSYEKL. The DNA of the CDR3 is TGCGCCAGCAGCCCAAGCTATAGGGAAACGGGGGCTTTCTTT. Encoded protein: CASSPSYRETGAFF.

This chain links TRBV4-1 with TRBJ2-5; unclear D gene. V gave up 0 bases and J gave up 5 bases, with 10 bases separating them. Germline V gives CDR1 MGHRA, CDR2 YSYEKL. This CDR3 is built from 14 residues. The CDR3 sequence is CASSQEELRETQYF. CDR3 nucleotide sequence: TGCGCCAGCAGCCAAGAGGAGCTCCGGGAGACCCAGTACTTC.

This chain connects TRBV5-1 to TRBJ2-5, with TRBD2 matching over 12 bases. The V and J ends lost 5 bases and 2 bases, in that order; junction bases with no gene match: 4. CDR3 length: 15 residues. Germline lookup yields CDR1 SGHRS and CDR2 YFSETQ. The CDR3 spells CASRLLAGGQETQYF. CDR3 bases: TGCGCCAGCAGATTACTAGCGGGGGGACAAGAGACCCAGTACTTC.

This sequence joins TRBV20-1 and TRBJ2-7; the D is unclear. CDR1 and CDR2 (germline): DFQATT, SNEGSKA (reference sequence). This CDR3 has 11 amino acids. The V gene lost 7 bases and the J gene lost 3 bases, with 10 bases spanning the gap. CDR3 loop: CSGGFGYEQYF. The CDR3 DNA sequence: TGCAGTGGAGGATTCGGCTACGAGCAGTACTTC.

The chain recombines TRBV11-2 with TRBJ2-2, with 9 positions matching TRBD1. The germline V gene encodes CDR1 SGHAT and CDR2 FQNNGV. V lost 0 bases and J lost 9; bases outside the gene matches: 5. The CDR3 is 15 residues long. The CDR3: CASSLDLGQGWELFF. The CDR3 nucleotides read TGTGCCAGCAGCTTAGATTTGGGACAGGGCTGGGAGCTGTTTTTT.

The CDR3 region has the DNA TGTGCCAGTAGTGAAGGGGCCGCAGATACGCAGTATTTT. Protein product: CASSEGAADTQYF. V and J are TRBV19 and TRBJ2-3; TRBD1 might be the D (5 bases). The germline V gene has CDR1 LNHDA and CDR2 SQIVND (reference sequence). The V end lost 5 bases, the J end lost 4 bases, and 10 bases lay between the germline ends. CDR3 length equals 13 residues.

The V and J genes are TRBV6-5 and TRBJ2-7; tentatively, D is TRBD1 (6 bases). The CDR3 has 13 residues. V lost 6 bases and J 3 bases, leaving 12 bases between the germline ends. Germline assignment: CDR1 MNHEY and CDR2 SVGAGI. CDR3 bases: TGTGCCAGCAGGAAACAGGGTGGCTACGAGCAGTACTTC. It codes for CASRKQGGYEQYF.

The V and J genes are TRBV3-1 (or the pseudogene TRBV3-2) and TRBJ1-2; weak D call: TRBD1 (6 bases). V was trimmed by 1 base and J by 8 bases, leaving 14 bases between them. The CDR3 is 14 amino acids. Germline V gene data show CDR1 as LGHDT and CDR2 as YNNKEL (reference sequence). The CDR3 region has the DNA TGTGCCAGCAGCCAAGTCAGGGAAGGGGGAGGCTACACCTTC. This encodes CASSQVREGGGYTF.

The chain joins TRBV7-9 to TRBJ1-1; no reliable D call. The CDR3 is made up of 15 amino acids. Germline CDR1 and CDR2: SEHNR and FQNEAQ (reference sequence). V was pared by 4 bases and J by 1 base, with 13 bases between. CDR3 nucleotide sequence: TGTGCCAGCAGCTCGTATGACAACGGGAACACTGAAGCTTTCTTT. Its translation: CASSSYDNGNTEAFF.

This clone came up once. J is TRBJ2-7 and V is TRBV27; tentatively, D is TRBD2 (5 bases). Germline V CDR1 and CDR2: MNHEY, SMNVEV (reference sequence). CDR3 length: 13 residues. V was shortened by 8 bases and J by 6 bases, with 17 bases between the two germline ends. CDR3 nucleotide sequence: TGTGCCAGCGGATCCGGGGTGTTGGGCGAGCAGTACTTC. Translation gives CASGSGVLGEQYF.

The genes are TRBV7-6 and TRBJ2-3; D might be TRBD2 (6 bases). CDR3 length: 15 residues. Deletions cut 0 bases from V and 2 bases from J, with 9 bases between. The germline gives CDR1 SGHVS, CDR2 FNYEAQ. CDR3 sequence reads: CASSLAWTNTDTQYF. DNA for the CDR3: TGTGCCAGCAGCTTAGCCTGGACTAACACAGATACGCAGTATTTT.

This sequence joins TRBV3-1 (or the pseudogene TRBV3-2) and TRBJ2-1; possibly TRBD1 for D (6 bases). The germline V and J ends were trimmed by 6 bases and 0 bases, with 12 bases remaining between them. The CDR3 runs to 15 residues. The germline gives CDR1 LGHDT, CDR2 YNNKEL (reference sequence). CDR3: CASRPQGSSYNEQFF. The CDR3 region has the DNA TGTGCCAGCAGGCCTCAGGGGAGCTCCTACAATGAGCAGTTCTTC.

This clone was seen more than once but under ten times. The DNA for the CDR3 is TGCGCCAGCAGCCCGAGACAGCTGGCCAACTATGGCTACACCTTC. Protein: CASSPRQLANYGYTF. This chain links TRBV5-1 with TRBJ1-2, with D perhaps TRBD1 (5 bases). The CDR3 has 15 residues. CDR1 SGHRS and CDR2 YFSETQ come from the germline V gene. Deletions cut 4 bases from V and 2 bases from J, with 15 bases between.

This chain joins TRBV12-3 or TRBV12-4 and TRBJ1-5, with D unclear. V lost 6 bases to trimming and J lost 6 bases, with 9 bases between them. This CDR3 has 12 amino acids. The DNA of the CDR3 is TGTGCCAGCAGGAGATCTCTTCAGCCCCAGCATTTT. Translation: CASRRSLQPQHF.